This entry concerns a single TCR beta chain. These data come from a study of shared clonotypes between healthy human individuals. Trimming cost V 0 bases and J 1 base; bases outside gene matches: 2. CDR3 length equals 15 residues. Looked up from germline, CDR1 is SGHDT and CDR2 is YYEEEE. The data were produced by immunoSEQ multiplex PCR, yet TCRdb's version contains in-frame clones alone and is incomplete. The table records about 1 million clones, 75% of them present only once. The sequencing sample was made of memory CD4+ T cells sorted from blood. Subset reported: CD45RA-negative fraction. The receptor's source is a young man in good health. This sequence joins TRBV5-6 and TRBJ1-1, with TRBD1 matching over 8 bases. The CDR3 DNA sequence: TGTGCCAGCAGCTTGGGGGACAGGTGGAACACTGAAGCTTTCTTT. The encoded protein is CASSLGDRWNTEAFF.